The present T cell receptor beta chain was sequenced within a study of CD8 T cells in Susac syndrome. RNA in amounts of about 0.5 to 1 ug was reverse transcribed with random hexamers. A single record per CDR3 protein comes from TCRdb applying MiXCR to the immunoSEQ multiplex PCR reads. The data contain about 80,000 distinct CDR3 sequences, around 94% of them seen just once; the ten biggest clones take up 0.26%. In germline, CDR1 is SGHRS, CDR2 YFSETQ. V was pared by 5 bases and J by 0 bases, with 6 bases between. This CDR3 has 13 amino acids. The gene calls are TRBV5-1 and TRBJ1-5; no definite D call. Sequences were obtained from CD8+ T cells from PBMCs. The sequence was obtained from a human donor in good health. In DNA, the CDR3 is TGCGCCAGCAGGGAAGGTAGCAATCAGCCCCAGCATTTT. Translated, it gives CASREGSNQPQHF.